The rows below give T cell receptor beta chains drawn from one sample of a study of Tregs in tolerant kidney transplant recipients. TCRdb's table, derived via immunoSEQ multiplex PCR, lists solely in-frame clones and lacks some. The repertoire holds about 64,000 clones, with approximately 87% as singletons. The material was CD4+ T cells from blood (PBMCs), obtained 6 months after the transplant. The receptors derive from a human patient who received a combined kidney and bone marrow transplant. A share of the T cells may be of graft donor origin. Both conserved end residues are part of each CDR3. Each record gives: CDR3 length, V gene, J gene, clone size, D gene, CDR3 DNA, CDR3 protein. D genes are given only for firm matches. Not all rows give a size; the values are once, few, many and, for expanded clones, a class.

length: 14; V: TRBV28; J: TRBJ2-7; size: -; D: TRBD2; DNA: TGTGCCAGCATCCCCGGGACTAATGCCTACGAGCAGTACTTC; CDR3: CASIPGTNAYEQYF
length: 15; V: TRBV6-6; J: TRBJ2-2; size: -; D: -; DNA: TGTGCCAGCAGTTACTCCCAGGCCTCCACCGGGGAGCTGTTTTTT; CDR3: CASSYSQASTGELFF
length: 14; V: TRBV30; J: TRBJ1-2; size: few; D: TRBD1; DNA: TGTGCCTGGAGTAGACAGGGGAGGGACTATGGCTACACCTTC; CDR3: CAWSRQGRDYGYTF
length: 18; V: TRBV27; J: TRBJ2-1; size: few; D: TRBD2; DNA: TGTGCCAGCAGTCCAGGGCGATACGGGGGGTTCTCCTACAATGAGCAGTTCTTC; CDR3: CASSPGRYGGFSYNEQFF
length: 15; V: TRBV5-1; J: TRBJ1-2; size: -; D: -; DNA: TGCGCCAGCAGCTTGGGGCAATCAATGATTTATGGCTACACCTTC; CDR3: CASSLGQSMIYGYTF
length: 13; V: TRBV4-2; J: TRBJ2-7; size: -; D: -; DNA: TGTGCCAGCAGCCAAGGGAGGGTTGGGGAGCAGTACTTC; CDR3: CASSQGRVGEQYF
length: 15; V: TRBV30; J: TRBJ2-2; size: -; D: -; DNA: TGTGCCTGGAGTTGGCTAACAGGGTCGGCCGGGGAGCTGTTTTTT; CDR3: CAWSWLTGSAGELFF
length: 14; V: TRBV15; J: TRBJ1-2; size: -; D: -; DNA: TGTGCCACCAGCACCTATGGGGGGGAAGCTGGCTACACCTTC; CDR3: CATSTYGGEAGYTF
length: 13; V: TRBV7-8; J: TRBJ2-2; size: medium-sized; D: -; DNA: TGTGTCACTAGCAAGGAAAATACCGGGGAGCTGTTTTTT; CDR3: CVTSKENTGELFF
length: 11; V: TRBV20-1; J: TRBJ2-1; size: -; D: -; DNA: TGCAGTGCGTCAGGGGTTGATGAGCAGTTCTTC; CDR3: CSASGVDEQFF
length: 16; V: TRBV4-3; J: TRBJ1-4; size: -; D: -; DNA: TGCGCCAGCAGCCAAATCGCGGGGCCGGGAGGGGAAAAACTGTTTTTT; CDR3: CASSQIAGPGGEKLFF
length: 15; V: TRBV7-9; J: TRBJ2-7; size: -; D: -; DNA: TGTGCCAGCAGCTCCCCGGACAGCCACCCCTACGAGCAGTACTTC; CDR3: CASSSPDSHPYEQYF
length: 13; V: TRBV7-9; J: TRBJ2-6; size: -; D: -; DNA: TGTGCCAGCACCCTTACTGGGGCCAACGTCCTGACTTTC; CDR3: CASTLTGANVLTF
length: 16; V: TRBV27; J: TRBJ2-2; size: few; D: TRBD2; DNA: TGTGCCAGCAGTTTATTCGGGAGGGCGAACACCGGGGAGCTGTTTTTT; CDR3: CASSLFGRANTGELFF
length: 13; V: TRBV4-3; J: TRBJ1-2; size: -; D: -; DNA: TGCGCCAGCAGCCAAGATCAGGGTTATGGCTACACCTTC; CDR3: CASSQDQGYGYTF
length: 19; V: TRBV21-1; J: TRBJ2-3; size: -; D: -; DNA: TGTGCCAGCAGCAAAGGGACAGGGCTCCTAAAAAGAGGCACAGATACGCAGTATTTT; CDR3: CASSKGTGLLKRGTDTQYF
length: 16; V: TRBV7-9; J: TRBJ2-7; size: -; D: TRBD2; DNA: TGTGCCAGCAGCCCAGGACTAGCGGGAGTACCCTACGAGCAGTACTTC; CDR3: CASSPGLAGVPYEQYF
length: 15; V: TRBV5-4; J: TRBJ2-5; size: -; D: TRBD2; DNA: TGTGCCAGCAGCCTACCTAGCGGGGGGCAAGAGACCCAGTACTTC; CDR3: CASSLPSGGQETQYF
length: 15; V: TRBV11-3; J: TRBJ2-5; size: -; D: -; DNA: TGTGCCAGCAGCCCATCCCAGGGAAACCAAGAGACCCAGTACTTC; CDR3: CASSPSQGNQETQYF
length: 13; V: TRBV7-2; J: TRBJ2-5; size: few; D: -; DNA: TGTGCCAGCCGCTCGGGGGTCGCAGAGACCCAGTACTTC; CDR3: CASRSGVAETQYF
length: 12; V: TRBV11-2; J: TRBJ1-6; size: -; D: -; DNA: TGTGCCAGCAGGCAGGGGTTTTCCCCCCTCCACTTT; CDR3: CASRQGFSPLHF
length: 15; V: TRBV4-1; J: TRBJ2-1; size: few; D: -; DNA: TGCGCCAGCAGCCAAGACCGGACTACGAACAATGAGCAGTTCTTC; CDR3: CASSQDRTTNNEQFF
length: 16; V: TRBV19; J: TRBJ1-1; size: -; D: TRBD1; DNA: TGTGCCAGTAGTCCGTGGACAGGGGAGGTGAACACTGAAGCTTTCTTT; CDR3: CASSPWTGEVNTEAFF
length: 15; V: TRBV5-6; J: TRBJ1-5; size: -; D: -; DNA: TGTGCCAGCAGCTTCCAGGGTCGTCGCAATCAGCCCCAGCATTTT; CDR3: CASSFQGRRNQPQHF
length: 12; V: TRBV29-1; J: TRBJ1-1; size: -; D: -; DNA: TGCAGCGTTGAAGCAGGTTACACTGAAGCTTTCTTT; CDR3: CSVEAGYTEAFF
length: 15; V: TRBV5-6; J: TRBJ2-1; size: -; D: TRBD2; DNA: TGTGCCAGCAGCTTCCTAGCGGGGGGTTTCAATGAGCAGTTCTTC; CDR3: CASSFLAGGFNEQFF
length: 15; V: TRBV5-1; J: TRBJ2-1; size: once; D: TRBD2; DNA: TGCGCCAGCAGCCTGGGACTAGCTAAAGCGAATGAGCAGTTCTTC; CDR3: CASSLGLAKANEQFF
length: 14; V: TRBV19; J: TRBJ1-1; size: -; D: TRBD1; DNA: TGTGCCAGTAGTATGAGGGACAGTTACACTGAAGCTTTCTTT; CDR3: CASSMRDSYTEAFF
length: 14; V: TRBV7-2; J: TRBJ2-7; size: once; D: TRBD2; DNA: TGTGCCAGCAGGGAAGGACTAGCTCGAAGCAAGCAGTACTTC; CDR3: CASREGLARSKQYF
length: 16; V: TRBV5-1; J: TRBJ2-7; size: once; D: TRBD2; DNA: TGCGCCAGCAGCTGGGCGTTAGGGACTAGCGGGACCGAGCAGTACTTC; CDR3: CASSWALGTSGTEQYF
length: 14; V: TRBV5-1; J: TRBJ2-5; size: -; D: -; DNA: TGCGCCAGCAAGGAACAGGGAGCGCGAGAGACCCAGTACTTC; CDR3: CASKEQGARETQYF
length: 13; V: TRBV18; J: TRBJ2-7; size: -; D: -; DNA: TGTGCCAGCTCTCAGGGTAGGGGCTACGAGCAGTACTTC; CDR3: CASSQGRGYEQYF
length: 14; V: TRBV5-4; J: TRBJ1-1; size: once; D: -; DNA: TGTGCCAGCAGCTTGGCGGCGGGTTTGTCTGAAGCTTTCTTT; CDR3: CASSLAAGLSEAFF
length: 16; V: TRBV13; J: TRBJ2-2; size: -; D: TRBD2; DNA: TGTGCCAGCAGCTGGACTAGCGGGGGAGGAACCGGGGAGCTGTTTTTT; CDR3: CASSWTSGGGTGELFF
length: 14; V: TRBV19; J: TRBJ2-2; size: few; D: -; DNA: TGTGCCAGTAGTAACACAGGGCCGGCCGGGGAGCTGTTTTTT; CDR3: CASSNTGPAGELFF
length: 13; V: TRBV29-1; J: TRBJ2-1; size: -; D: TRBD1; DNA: TGCAGCGCGGGACAGGCCCACTACAATGAGCAGTTCTTC; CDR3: CSAGQAHYNEQFF
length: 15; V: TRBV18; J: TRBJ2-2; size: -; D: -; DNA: TGTGCCAGCTCATTCCGGGACACGAGCACCGGGGAGCTGTTTTTT; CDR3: CASSFRDTSTGELFF
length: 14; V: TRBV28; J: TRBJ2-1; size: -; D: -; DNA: TGTGCCAGCAGTTCATCAGGCACCTACAATGAGCAGTTCTTC; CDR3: CASSSSGTYNEQFF
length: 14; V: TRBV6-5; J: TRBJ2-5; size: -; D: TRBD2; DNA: TGTGCCAGCAGTCACCGAGGAGCGGGGGAGACCCAGTACTTC; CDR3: CASSHRGAGETQYF
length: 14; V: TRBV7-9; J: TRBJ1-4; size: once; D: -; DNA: TGTGCCAGCAGCTTGGGGGAGGGGATTGAAAAACTGTTTTTT; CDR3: CASSLGEGIEKLFF
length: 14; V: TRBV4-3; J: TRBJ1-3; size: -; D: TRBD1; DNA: TGCGCCAGCAGCCAGGGGACAGATGGAAACACCATATATTTT; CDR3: CASSQGTDGNTIYF
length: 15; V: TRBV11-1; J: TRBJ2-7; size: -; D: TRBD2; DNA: TGTGCCAGCAGCAGATACAGCGGGAGCTCCTACGAGCAGTACTTC; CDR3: CASSRYSGSSYEQYF
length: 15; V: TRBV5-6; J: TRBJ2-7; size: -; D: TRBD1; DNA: TGTGCCAGCAGCTTGGGGGACAGGGACCCCTACGAGCAGTACTTC; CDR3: CASSLGDRDPYEQYF
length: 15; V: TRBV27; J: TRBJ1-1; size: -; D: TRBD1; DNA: TGTGCCAGCAGTTTATGGACAGGGGGCGAAATAAGGGCTTTCTTT; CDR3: CASSLWTGGEIRAFF
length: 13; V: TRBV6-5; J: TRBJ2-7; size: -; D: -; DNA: TGTGCCAGCAGTCGAGACAGGTACTACGAGCAGTACTTC; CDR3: CASSRDRYYEQYF